The rows below give T cell receptor beta chains drawn from one sample of a study of blood T cell repertoires in COVID-19. Measured with immunoSEQ multiplex PCR; TCRdb has only the in-frame clones, and not every one. The table lists roughly 200,000 clones, more than 80% of them singletons. Sequencing input: peripheral blood. Receptor source: a woman between 40 and 55 years old with COVID-19, enrolled during active disease. The CDR3 runs from the conserved cysteine through the conserved F or W. D genes are given only for firm matches. Not every row has a clone size; where given, it reads once, few, many or a size class.

V gene	clone size	CDR3 length	D gene	J gene	CDR3 protein	CDR3 DNA
TRBV7-9	-	15	TRBD1	TRBJ2-1	CASSLGTGRYNEQFF	TGTGCCAGCAGCCTCGGGACAGGGAGATACAATGAGCAGTTCTTC
TRBV2	-	15	-	TRBJ2-3	CASSEMVASTDTQYF	TGTGCCAGCAGTGAAATGGTAGCTAGCACAGATACGCAGTATTTT
TRBV5-1	-	14	TRBD2	TRBJ2-1	CASSPGLGDNEQFF	TGCGCCAGCAGCCCGGGACTAGGCGACAATGAGCAGTTCTTC
TRBV2	-	14	TRBD1	TRBJ1-4	CASSRDRGDEKLFF	TGTGCCAGCAGCCGGGACAGGGGTGATGAAAAACTGTTTTTT
TRBV2	few	14	TRBD1	TRBJ1-5	CASSWTGGFQPQHF	TGTGCCAGCAGTTGGACAGGGGGATTTCAGCCCCAGCATTTT
TRBV7-3	-	14	-	TRBJ2-2	CASSATGKGGELFF	TGTGCCAGCAGTGCGACGGGGAAAGGCGGGGAGCTGTTTTTT
TRBV7-8	-	14	-	TRBJ2-1	CASSFSSSYNEQFF	TGTGCCAGCAGCTTTAGCAGCTCCTACAATGAGCAGTTCTTC
TRBV7-8	-	14	-	TRBJ1-1	CASRRGGANTEAFF	TGTGCCAGCAGACGGGGGGGTGCGAACACTGAAGCTTTCTTT
TRBV2	-	12	-	TRBJ1-2	CATVLSNYGYTF	TGTGCCACGGTGTTATCTAACTATGGCTACACCTTC
TRBV29-1	once	14	TRBD1	TRBJ2-1	CSVGTGAGYNEQFF	TGCAGCGTTGGCACAGGGGCTGGATACAATGAGCAGTTCTTC
TRBV6-2/TRBV6-3	-	14	TRBD1	TRBJ2-7	CASSPRTGDDEQYF	TGTGCCAGCAGTCCGAGGACAGGGGACGACGAGCAGTACTTC
TRBV5-6	-	16	TRBD1	TRBJ2-2	CASSLGPTGNTGELFF	TGTGCCAGCAGCTTAGGTCCGACAGGGAATACCGGGGAGCTGTTTTTT
TRBV29-1	-	13	TRBD1	TRBJ1-5	CSVGTGQSQPQHF	TGCAGCGTTGGGACAGGGCAAAGTCAGCCCCAGCATTTT
TRBV5-4	-	15	-	TRBJ2-5	CASSLELAVPETQYF	TGTGCCAGCAGCTTGGAGTTGGCCGTACCAGAGACCCAGTACTTC
TRBV2	once	13	-	TRBJ2-1	CASPRTGNNEQFF	TGTGCCAGCCCTAGGACCGGGAACAATGAGCAGTTCTTC
TRBV19	once	13	TRBD1	TRBJ1-1	CATTGPLNTEAFF	TGTGCCACGACAGGGCCTTTGAACACTGAAGCTTTCTTT
TRBV7-3	-	15	-	TRBJ2-3	CASSLQVSSTDTQYF	TGTGCCAGCAGCTTACAGGTTTCTAGCACAGATACGCAGTATTTT
TRBV30	-	13	TRBD1	TRBJ1-1	CAWRGQVSPEAFF	TGTGCCTGGAGGGGACAGGTATCGCCTGAAGCTTTCTTT
TRBV4-1	-	15	TRBD1	TRBJ2-7	CASSQPGQGASEQYF	TGCGCCAGCAGCCAACCGGGACAGGGGGCTAGTGAGCAGTACTTC
TRBV20-1	-	11	-	TRBJ2-5	CSAQKQETQYF	TGCAGTGCGCAGAAACAAGAGACCCAGTACTTC
TRBV18	few	17	-	TRBJ2-5	CASSRRDGGAYQETQYF	TGTGCCAGCTCACGTAGGGACGGAGGGGCGTACCAAGAGACCCAGTACTTC
TRBV20-1	many	12	-	TRBJ1-2	CSASPTSYGYTF	TGCAGTGCTAGTCCCACAAGCTATGGCTACACCTTC